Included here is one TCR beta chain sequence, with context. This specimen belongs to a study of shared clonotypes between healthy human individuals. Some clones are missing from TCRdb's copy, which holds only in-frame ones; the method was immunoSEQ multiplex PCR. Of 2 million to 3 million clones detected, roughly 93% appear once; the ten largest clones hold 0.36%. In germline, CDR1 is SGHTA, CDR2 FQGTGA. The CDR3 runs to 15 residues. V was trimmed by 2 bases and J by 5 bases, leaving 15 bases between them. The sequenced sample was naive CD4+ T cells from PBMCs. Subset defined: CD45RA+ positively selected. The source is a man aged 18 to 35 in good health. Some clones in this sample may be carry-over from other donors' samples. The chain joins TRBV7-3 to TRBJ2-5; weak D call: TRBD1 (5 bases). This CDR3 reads CASSLGSRAAETQYF. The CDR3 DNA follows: TGTGCCAGCAGCTTAGGTAGCAGGGCTGCCGAGACCCAGTACTTC. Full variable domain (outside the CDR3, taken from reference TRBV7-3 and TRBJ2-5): GAGVSQTPSNKVTEKGKYVELRCDPISGHTALYWYRQSLGQGPEFLIYFQGTGAADDSGLPNDRFFAVRPEGSVSTLKIQRTERGDSAVYLCASSLGSRAAETQYFGPGTRLLVL.